Listed here are 9 T cell receptor beta chains from one sample, sequenced in a study of T cells after yellow fever vaccination. TCRdb re-called the 5' RACE reads through MiXCR, storing one row per CDR3 protein. The table lists fewer than 150,000 distinct CDR3 sequences, approximately 7.7% of them singletons, with about 0.73% in the top ten. The sample here was CD4+ T cells sorted from PBMCs, taken 5 days after the yellow fever booster vaccination. The source of these receptors is a man between 25 and 39 years old who received the YFV17D yellow fever vaccine.

This clonotype was seen many times. The chain combines TRBV20-1 with TRBJ2-2; D is undetermined. The CDR3 is 14 residues long. Deletions cut 1 base from V and 1 base from J, with 7 bases between. The germline V gene encodes CDR1 DFQATT and CDR2 SNEGSKA (reference sequence). CDR3 bases: TGCAGTGCTAGAGGGCTCTTGAACACCGGGGAGCTGTTTTTT. Translating it yields CSARGLLNTGELFF.

At least ten counts were recorded for this clonotype. V gene TRBV7-9 combines with J gene TRBJ2-5, with D perhaps matching TRBD1 (6 bases). CDR3 length equals 13 residues. Trimming left V 7 bases short and J 1 base short, with 10 bases between. CDR1 and CDR2 (germline): SEHNR, FQNEAQ (reference sequence). DNA of the CDR3: TGTGCCAGCAAACAGGGAACCCAAGAGACCCAGTACTTC. Residues: CASKQGTQETQYF.

This clonotype was seen at least ten times. Written as DNA, the CDR3 is TGTGCCAGCAGCATTCCCAGGGGTGGGAATGGCTACACCTTC. Protein product: CASSIPRGGNGYTF. The rearrangement uses TRBV21-1 and TRBJ1-2; the table's D gene call, TRBD1, was not cross checked with the DNA. TRBV21-1 is marked as a pseudogene. This CDR3 has 14 residues.

This clonotype was recorded many times. The CDR3 coding sequence is TGTGCCAGCAGTGTCGACTTTCGGGAGGGCCTCAATGAGCAGTTCTTC. Its protein product is CASSVDFREGLNEQFF. The chain carries TRBV6-4 and TRBJ2-1; 8 positions match TRBD2. V lost 4 bases and J lost 6; bases outside the gene matches: 11. Germline V gene lookup returns CDR1 MRHNA and CDR2 SNTAGT. This CDR3 has 16 residues.

This clonotype has at least ten counts. The chain recombines TRBV20-1 with TRBJ2-7; 8 bases align to TRBD2. Germline-derived CDR1 and CDR2 are DFQATT and SNEGSKA (reference sequence). This CDR3 has 12 amino acids. J was trimmed by 3 bases and V by 6 bases; bases with no gene match: 4. CDR3 residues: CSAGGGYYEQYF. The CDR3 DNA reads as TGCAGTGCCGGGGGGGGGTACTACGAGCAGTACTTC.

This clonotype was detected many times. V and J are TRBV10-2 and TRBJ2-3; the D is unclear. Germline V gives CDR1 WSHSY, CDR2 SAAADI. The CDR3 length is 13 residues. Trimming removed 2 bases at V and 6 bases at J, with 9 bases between. CDR3 nucleotide sequence: TGCGCCAGCAGTGAGCGCTACCGGGATACGCAGTATTTT. Translated, it gives CASSERYRDTQYF.

This clonotype has at least ten counts. This chain joins TRBV5-1 and TRBJ2-2; tentatively, D is TRBD2 (6 bases). Germline assignment: CDR1 SGHRS and CDR2 YFSETQ. This CDR3 is built from 14 residues. The V end lost 4 bases, the J end lost 0 bases, and 7 bases lay between the germline ends. The DNA of the CDR3 is TGCGCCAGCAGCCGGACTACGAACACCGGGGAGCTGTTTTTT. Its protein is CASSRTTNTGELFF.

This clonotype was observed at least ten times. This chain's CDR3 is CSAWTDYEQYF. The CDR3 region has the DNA TGCAGCGCTTGGACAGACTACGAGCAGTACTTC. The V gene is TRBV29-1, the J gene TRBJ2-7; D possibly corresponds to TRBD1 (6 bases). V was cut by 7 bases and J by 3 bases, with 10 bases left in between. CDR3 size: 11 residues. Germline lookup yields CDR1 SQVTM and CDR2 ANQGSEA.

This clonotype was detected many times. V and J are TRBV20-1 and TRBJ2-7; TRBD2 aligns across 10 bases. CDR1 DFQATT and CDR2 SNEGSKA come from the germline V gene (reference sequence). This CDR3 is 13 amino acids long. With V trimmed by 4 bases and J by 3 bases, 3 bases remained unmatched. DNA for the CDR3: TGCAGTGCTACCGCTAGCGGGAGCTACGAGCAGTACTTC. It specifies CSATASGSYEQYF.